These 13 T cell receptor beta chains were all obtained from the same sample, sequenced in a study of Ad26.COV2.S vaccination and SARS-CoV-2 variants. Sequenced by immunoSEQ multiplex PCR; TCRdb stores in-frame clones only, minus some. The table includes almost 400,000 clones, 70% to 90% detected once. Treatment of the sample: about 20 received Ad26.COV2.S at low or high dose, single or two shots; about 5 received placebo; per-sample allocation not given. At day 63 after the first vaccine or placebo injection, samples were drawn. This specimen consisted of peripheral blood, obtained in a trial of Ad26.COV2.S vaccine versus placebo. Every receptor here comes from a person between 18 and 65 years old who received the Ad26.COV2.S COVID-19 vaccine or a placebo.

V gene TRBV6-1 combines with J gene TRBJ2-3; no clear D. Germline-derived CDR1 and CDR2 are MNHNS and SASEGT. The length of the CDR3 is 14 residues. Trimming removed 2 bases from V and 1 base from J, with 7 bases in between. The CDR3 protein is CASSELGGTDTQYF. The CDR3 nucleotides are TGTGCCAGCAGTGAACTAGGTGGCACAGATACGCAGTATTTT.

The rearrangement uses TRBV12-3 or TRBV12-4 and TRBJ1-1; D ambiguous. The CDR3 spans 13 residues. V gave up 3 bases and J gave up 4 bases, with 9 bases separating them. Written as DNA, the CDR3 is TGTGCCAGCAGTTTGTGGCTGGGCACTGAAGCTTTCTTT. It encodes CASSLWLGTEAFF.

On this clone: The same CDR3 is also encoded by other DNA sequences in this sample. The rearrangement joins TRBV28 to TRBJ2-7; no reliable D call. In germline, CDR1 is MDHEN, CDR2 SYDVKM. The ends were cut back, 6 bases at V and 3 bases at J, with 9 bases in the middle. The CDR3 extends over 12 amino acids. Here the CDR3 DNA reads TGTGCCAGCAGCCTACTGGGCTACGAGCAGTACTTC. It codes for CASSLLGYEQYF.

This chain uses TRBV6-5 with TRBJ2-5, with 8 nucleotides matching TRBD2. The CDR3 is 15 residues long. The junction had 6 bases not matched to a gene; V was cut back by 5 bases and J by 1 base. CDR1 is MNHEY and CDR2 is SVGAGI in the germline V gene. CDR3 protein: CASSPSGGTQETQYF. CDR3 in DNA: TGTGCCAGCAGTCCCTCGGGGGGGACCCAAGAGACCCAGTACTTC.

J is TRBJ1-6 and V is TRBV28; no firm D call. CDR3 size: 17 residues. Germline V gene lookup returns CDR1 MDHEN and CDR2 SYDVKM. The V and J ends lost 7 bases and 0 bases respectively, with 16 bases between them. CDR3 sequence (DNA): TGTGCCAGCAACTACAGCCCGATCAGCTCCTATAATTCACCCCTCCACTTT. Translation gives CASNYSPISSYNSPLHF.

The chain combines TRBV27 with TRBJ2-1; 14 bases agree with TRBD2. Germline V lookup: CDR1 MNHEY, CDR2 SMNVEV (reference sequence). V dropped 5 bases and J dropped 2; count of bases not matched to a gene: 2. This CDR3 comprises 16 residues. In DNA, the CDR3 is TGTGCCAGCAGTGGGACTAGCGGGAGAACCTACAATGAGCAGTTCTTC. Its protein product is CASSGTSGRTYNEQFF.

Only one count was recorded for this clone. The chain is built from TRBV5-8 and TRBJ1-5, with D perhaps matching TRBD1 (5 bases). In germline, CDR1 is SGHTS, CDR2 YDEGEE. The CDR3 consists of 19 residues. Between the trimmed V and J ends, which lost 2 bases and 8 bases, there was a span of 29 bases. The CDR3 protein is CASSLIHGKQGEGGKPQHF. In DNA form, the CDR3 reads TGTGCCAGCAGCTTAATTCATGGTAAGCAGGGTGAGGGAGGGAAGCCCCAGCATTTT.

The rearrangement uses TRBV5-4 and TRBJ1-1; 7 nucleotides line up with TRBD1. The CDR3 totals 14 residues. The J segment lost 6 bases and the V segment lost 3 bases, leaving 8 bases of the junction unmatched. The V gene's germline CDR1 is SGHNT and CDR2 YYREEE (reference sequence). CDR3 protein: CASSSLTGAPEAFF. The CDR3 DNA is TGTGCCAGCAGCTCGTTAACAGGGGCGCCTGAAGCTTTCTTT. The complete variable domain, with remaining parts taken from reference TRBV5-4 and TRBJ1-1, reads ETGVTQSPTHLIKTRGQQVTLRCSSQSGHNTVSWYQQALGQGPQFIFQYYREEENGRGNFPPRFSGLQFPNYSSELNVNALELDDSALYLCASSSLTGAPEAFFGQGTRLTVV.

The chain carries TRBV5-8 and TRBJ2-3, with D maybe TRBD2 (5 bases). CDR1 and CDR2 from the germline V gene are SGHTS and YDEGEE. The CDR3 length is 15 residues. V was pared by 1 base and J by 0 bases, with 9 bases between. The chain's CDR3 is CASSLTADSTDTQYF. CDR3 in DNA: TGTGCCAGCAGCTTGACAGCGGATAGCACAGATACGCAGTATTTT.

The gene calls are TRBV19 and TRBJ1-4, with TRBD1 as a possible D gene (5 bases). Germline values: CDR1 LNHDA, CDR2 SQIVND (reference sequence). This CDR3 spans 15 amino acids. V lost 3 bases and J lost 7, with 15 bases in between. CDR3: CASSIPGQGGEKLFF. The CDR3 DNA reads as TGTGCCAGTAGTATTCCGGGGCAGGGAGGTGAAAAACTGTTTTTT.

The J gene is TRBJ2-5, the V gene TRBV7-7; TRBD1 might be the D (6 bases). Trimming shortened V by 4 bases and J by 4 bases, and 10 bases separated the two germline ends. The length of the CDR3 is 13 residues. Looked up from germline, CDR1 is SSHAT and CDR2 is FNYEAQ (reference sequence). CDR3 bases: TGTGCCAGCAGCTCACAGGGTGGAGAGACCCAGTACTTC. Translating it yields CASSSQGGETQYF.

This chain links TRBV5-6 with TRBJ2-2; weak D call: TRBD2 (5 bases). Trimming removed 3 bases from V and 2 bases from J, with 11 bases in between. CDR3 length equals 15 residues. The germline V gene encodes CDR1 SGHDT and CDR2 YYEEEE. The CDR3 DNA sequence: TGTGCCAGCAGCTCCCCTGGGAGCAACACCGGGGAGCTGTTTTTT. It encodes CASSSPGSNTGELFF.

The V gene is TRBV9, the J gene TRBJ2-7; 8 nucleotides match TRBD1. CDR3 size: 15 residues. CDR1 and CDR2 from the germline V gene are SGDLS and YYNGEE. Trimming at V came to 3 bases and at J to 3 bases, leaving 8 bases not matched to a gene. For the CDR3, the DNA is TGTGCCAGCAGCGAGAGCCCAGGGGGCCTCTACGAGCAGTACTTC. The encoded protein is CASSESPGGLYEQYF.